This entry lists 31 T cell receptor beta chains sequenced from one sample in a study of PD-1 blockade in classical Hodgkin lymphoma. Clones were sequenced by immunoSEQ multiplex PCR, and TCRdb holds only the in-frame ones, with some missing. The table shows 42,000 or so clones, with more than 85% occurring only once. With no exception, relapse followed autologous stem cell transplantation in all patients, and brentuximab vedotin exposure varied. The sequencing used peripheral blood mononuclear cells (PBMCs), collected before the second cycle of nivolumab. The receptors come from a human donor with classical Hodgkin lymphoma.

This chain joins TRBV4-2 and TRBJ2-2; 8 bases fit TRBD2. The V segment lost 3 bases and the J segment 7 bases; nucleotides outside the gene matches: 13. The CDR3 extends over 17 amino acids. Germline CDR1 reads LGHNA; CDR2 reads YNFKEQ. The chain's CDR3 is CASSQRSGGRWVGELFF. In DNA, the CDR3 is TGTGCCAGCAGCCAGAGGAGTGGCGGGAGGTGGGTCGGGGAGCTGTTTTTT.

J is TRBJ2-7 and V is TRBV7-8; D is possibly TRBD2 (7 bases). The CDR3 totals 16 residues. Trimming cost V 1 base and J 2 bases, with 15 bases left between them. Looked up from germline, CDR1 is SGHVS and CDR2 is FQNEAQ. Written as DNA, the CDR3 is TGTGCCAGCAGCTTAGTTGCGGGGGCTTCCACCTACGAGCAGTACTTC. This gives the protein CASSLVAGASTYEQYF.

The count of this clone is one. This CDR3 reads CASRGAFPYF. CDR3 in DNA: TGTGCCAGCAGAGGGGCTTTCCCGTACTTC. This rearrangement joins TRBV25-1 to TRBJ2-7; possible D gene TRBD1, 5 bases. V was pared by 6 bases and J by 12 bases, with 12 bases between. The CDR3 spans 10 residues. Per the germline V gene, CDR1 is MGHDK and CDR2 is SYGVNS.

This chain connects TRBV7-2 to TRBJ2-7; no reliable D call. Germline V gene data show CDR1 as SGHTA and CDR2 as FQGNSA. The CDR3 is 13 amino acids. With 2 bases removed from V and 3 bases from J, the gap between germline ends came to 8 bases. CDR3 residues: CASSLRRVYEQYF. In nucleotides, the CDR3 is TGTGCCAGCAGCTTAAGGAGAGTCTACGAGCAGTACTTC.

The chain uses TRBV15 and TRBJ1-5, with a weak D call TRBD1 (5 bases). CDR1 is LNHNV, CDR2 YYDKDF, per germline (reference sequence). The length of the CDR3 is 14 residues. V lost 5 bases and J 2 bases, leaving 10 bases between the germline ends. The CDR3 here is CATSRDYGNQPQHF. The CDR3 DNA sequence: TGTGCCACCAGCCGGGACTATGGCAATCAGCCCCAGCATTTT.

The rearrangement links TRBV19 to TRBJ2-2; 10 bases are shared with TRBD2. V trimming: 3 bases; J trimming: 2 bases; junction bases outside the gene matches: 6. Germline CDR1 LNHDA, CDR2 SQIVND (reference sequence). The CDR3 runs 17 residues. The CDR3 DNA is TGTGCCAGTAGTATTTTCATACTAGCGGGAAACACCGGGGAGCTGTTTTTT. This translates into CASSIFILAGNTGELFF.

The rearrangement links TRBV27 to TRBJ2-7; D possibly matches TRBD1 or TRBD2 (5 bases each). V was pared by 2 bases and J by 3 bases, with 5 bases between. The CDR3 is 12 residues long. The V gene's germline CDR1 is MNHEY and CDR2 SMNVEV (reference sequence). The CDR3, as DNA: TGTGCCAGCAGTTTAGGGGGCTACGAGCAGTACTTC. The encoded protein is CASSLGGYEQYF.

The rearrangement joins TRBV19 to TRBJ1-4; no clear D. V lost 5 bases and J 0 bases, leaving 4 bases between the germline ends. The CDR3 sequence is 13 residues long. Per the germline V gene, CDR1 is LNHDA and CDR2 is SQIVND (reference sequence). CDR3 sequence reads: CASSPSTNEKLFF. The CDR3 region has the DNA TGTGCCAGTAGTCCCTCAACTAATGAAAAACTGTTTTTT.

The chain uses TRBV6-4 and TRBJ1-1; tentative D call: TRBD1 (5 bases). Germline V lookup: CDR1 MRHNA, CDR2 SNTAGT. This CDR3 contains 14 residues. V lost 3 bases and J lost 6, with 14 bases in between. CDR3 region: CASSEDTENAEAFF. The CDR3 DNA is TGTGCCAGCAGTGAGGACACGGAAAATGCTGAAGCTTTCTTT.

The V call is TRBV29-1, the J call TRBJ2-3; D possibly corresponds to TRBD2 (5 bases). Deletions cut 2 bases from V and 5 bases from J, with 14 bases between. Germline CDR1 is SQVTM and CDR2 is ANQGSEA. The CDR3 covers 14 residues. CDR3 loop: CSVEWTRDRDTQYF. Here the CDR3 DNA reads TGCAGCGTTGAATGGACCCGGGATAGAGATACGCAGTATTTT.

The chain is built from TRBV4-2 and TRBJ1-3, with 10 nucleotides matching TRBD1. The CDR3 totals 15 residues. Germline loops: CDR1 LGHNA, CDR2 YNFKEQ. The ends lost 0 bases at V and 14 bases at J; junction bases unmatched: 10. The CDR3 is CASSQDRGQGERLYF. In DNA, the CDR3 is TGTGCCAGCAGCCAAGATCGAGGACAGGGGGAACGTTTATATTTT.

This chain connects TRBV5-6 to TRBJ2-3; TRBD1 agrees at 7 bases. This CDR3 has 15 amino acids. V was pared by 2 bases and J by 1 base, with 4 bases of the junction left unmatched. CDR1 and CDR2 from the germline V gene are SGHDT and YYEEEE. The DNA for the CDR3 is TGTGCCAGCAGCTTAGAGGGGGCCGGCACAGATACGCAGTATTTT. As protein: CASSLEGAGTDTQYF.

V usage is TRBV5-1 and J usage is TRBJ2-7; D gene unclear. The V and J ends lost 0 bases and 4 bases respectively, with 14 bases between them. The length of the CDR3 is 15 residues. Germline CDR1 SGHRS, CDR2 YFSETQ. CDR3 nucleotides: TGCGCCAGCAGCTTGGTAGTCCAACCCGGGTACGAGCAGTACTTC. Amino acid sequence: CASSLVVQPGYEQYF.

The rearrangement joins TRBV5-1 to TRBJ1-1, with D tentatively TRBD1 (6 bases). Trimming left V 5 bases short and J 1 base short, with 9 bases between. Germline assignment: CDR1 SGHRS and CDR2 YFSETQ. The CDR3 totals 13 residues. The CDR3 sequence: CASRVRGNTEAFF. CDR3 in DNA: TGCGCCAGCAGAGTCAGGGGGAACACTGAAGCTTTCTTT.

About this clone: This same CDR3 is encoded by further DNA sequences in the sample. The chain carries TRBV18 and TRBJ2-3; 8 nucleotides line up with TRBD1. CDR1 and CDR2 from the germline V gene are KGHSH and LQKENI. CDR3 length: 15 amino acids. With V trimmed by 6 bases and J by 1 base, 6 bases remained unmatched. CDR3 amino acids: CASSPRTGRTDTQYF. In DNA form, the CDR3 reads TGTGCCAGCTCGCCAAGGACAGGGCGCACAGATACGCAGTATTTT.

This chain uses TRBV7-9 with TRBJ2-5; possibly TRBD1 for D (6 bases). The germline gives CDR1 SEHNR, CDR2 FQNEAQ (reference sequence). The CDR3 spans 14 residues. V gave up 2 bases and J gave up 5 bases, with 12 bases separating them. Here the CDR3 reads CASSLMGARETQYF. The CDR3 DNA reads TGTGCCAGCAGCTTAATGGGGGCGCGGGAGACCCAGTACTTC. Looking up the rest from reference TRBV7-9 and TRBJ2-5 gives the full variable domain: DTGVSQNPRHKITKRGQNVTFRCDPISEHNRLYWYRQTLGQGPEFLTYFQNEAQLEKSRLLSDRFSAERPKGSFSTLEIQRTEQGDSAMYLCASSLMGARETQYFGPGTRLLVL.

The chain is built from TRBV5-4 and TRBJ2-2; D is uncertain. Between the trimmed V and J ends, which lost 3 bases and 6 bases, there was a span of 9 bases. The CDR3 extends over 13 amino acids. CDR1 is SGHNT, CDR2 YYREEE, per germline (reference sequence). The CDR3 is CASSSPLAGELFF. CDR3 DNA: TGTGCCAGCAGCTCCCCCTTGGCCGGGGAGCTGTTTTTT.

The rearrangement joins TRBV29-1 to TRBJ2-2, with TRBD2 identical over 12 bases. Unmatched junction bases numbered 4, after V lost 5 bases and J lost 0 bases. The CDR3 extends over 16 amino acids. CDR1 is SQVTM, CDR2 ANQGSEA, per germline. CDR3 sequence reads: CSVFGLAGTNTGELFF. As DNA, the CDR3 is TGCAGCGTTTTCGGACTAGCGGGAACGAACACCGGGGAGCTGTTTTTT.

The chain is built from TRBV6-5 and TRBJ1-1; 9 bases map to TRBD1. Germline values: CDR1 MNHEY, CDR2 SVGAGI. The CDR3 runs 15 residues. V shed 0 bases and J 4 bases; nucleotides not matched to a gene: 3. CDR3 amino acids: CASSYSGQGTTEAFF. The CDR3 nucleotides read TGTGCCAGCAGTTACTCAGGACAGGGGACCACTGAAGCTTTCTTT.

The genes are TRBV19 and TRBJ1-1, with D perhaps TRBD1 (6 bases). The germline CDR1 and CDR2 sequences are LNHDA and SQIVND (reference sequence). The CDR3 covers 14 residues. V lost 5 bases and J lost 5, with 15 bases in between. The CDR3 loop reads CASSPGWGQTEAFF. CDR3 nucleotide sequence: TGTGCCAGTAGTCCCGGATGGGGGCAAACTGAAGCTTTCTTT.

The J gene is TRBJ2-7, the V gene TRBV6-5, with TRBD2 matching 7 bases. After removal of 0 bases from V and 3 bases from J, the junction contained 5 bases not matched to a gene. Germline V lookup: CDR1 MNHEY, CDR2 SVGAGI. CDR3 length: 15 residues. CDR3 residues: CASSYSRREYYEQYF. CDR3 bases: TGTGCCAGCAGTTACTCGAGGCGGGAGTACTACGAGCAGTACTTC.

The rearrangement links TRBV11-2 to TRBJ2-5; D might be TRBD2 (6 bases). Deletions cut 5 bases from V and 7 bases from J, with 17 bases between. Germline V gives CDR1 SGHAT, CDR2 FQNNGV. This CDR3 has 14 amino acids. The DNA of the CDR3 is TGTGCCAGCAGCCCGGGGGACTCCTCGACGACCCAGTACTTC. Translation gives CASSPGDSSTTQYF.

This CDR3 is CAISEHNEQFF. The CDR3 nucleotides are TGTGCCATCAGCGAGCACAATGAGCAGTTCTTC. The rearrangement uses TRBV10-3 and TRBJ2-1; D unresolved. Trimming stripped 6 bases from V and 5 bases from J, with 5 bases between. The CDR3 spans 11 residues. CDR1 is ENHRY and CDR2 is SYGVKD in the germline V gene.

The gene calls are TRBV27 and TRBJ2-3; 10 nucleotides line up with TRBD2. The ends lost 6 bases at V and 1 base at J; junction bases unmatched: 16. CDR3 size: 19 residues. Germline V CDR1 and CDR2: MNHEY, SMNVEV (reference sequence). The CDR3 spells CASSLKDSRLAGRTDTQYF. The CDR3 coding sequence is TGTGCCAGCAGCCTAAAAGACAGCCGACTAGCGGGTCGCACAGATACGCAGTATTTT.

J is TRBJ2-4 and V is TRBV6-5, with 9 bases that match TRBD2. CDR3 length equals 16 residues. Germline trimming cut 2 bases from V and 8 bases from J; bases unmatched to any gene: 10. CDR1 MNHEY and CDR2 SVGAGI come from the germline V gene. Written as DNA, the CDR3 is TGTGCCAGCAGTTACACTAGAGCGGGGGGCCCCGACATTCAGTACTTC. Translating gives CASSYTRAGGPDIQYF.

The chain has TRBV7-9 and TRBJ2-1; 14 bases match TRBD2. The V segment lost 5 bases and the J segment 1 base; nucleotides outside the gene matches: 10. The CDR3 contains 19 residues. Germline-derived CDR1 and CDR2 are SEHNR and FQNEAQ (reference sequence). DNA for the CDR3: TGTGCCAGCAGCCGTTACCTTGGACTAGCGGGAGGATCCTACAATGAGCAGTTCTTC. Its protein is CASSRYLGLAGGSYNEQFF. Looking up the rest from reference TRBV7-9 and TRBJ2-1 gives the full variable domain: DTGVSQNPRHKITKRGQNVTFRCDPISEHNRLYWYRQTLGQGPEFLTYFQNEAQLEKSRLLSDRFSAERPKGSFSTLEIQRTEQGDSAMYLCASSRYLGLAGGSYNEQFFGPGTRLTVL.

The CDR3 bases are TGTGCCAGCCAGGGCGGGGGTAGCAATCAGCCCCAGCATTTT. Its protein is CASQGGGSNQPQHF. This chain connects TRBV2 to TRBJ1-5, with a possible D match to TRBD1 (5 bases). CDR1 is SNHLY and CDR2 is FYNNEI in the germline V gene. The CDR3 is made up of 14 amino acids. V dropped 8 bases and J dropped 0 bases, with 11 bases sitting between them.

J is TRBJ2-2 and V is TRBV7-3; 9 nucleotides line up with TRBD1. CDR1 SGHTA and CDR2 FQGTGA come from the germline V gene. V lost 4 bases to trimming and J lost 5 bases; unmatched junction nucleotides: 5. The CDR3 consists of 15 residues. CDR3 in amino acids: CASSSTGGSTGELFF. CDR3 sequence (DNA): TGTGCCAGCAGCTCCACAGGGGGCTCTACCGGGGAGCTGTTTTTT.

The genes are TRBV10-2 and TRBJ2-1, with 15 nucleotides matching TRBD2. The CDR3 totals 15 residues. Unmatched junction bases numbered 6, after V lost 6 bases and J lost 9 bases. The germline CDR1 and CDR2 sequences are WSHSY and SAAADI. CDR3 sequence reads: CASRTGTSGRLEQFF. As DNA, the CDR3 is TGCGCCAGCAGGACCGGGACTAGCGGGAGGCTTGAGCAGTTCTTC.

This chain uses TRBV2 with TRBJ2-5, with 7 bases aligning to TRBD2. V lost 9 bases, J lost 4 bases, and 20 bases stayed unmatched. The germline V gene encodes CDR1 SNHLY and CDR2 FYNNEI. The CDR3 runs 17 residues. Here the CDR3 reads CASGGVRSATRGETQYF. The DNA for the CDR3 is TGTGCCAGTGGGGGGGTACGAAGTGCCACAAGGGGAGAGACCCAGTACTTC.

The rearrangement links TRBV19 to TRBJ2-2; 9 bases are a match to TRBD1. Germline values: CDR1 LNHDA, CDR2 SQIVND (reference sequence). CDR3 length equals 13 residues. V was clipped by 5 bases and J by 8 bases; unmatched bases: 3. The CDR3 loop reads CASSAQGAGELFF. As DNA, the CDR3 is TGTGCCAGTAGTGCACAGGGGGCTGGGGAGCTGTTTTTT.